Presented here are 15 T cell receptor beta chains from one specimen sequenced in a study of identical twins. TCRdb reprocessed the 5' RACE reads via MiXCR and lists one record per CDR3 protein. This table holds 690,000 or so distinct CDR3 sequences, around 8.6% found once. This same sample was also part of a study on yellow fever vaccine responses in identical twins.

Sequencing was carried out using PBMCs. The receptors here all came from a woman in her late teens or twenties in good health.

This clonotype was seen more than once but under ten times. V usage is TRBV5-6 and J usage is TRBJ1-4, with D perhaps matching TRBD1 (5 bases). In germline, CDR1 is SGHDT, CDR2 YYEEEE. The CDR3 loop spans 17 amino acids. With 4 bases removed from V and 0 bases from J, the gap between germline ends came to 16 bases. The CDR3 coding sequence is TGTGCCAGCAGCGGGGGGACCAGCCGTGCAACTAATGAAAAACTGTTTTTT. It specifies CASSGGTSRATNEKLFF.

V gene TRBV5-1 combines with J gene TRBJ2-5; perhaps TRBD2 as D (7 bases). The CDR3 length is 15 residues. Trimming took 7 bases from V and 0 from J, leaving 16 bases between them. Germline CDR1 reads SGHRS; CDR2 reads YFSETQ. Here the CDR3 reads CASAQGGAYQETQYF. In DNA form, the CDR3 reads TGCGCCAGCGCCCAAGGGGGGGCCTACCAAGAGACCCAGTACTTC.

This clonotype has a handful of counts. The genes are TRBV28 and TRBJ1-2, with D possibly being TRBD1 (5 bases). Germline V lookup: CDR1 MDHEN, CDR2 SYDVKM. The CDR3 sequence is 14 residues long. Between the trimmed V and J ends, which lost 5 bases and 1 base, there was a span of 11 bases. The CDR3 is CASSPLGLNYGYTF. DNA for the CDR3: TGTGCCAGCAGTCCCCTGGGACTTAACTATGGCTACACCTTC.

The CDR3 DNA is TGCAGTGCTAGAGATCCAGCGGGAGAGCGTAATGAGCAGTTCTTC. Its protein is CSARDPAGERNEQFF. The J gene is TRBJ2-1, the V gene TRBV20-1, with 8 positions matching TRBD2. The CDR3 has 15 amino acids. CDR1 DFQATT and CDR2 SNEGSKA come from the germline V gene (reference sequence). Trimming took 0 bases from V and 7 from J; bases not matched to a gene: 8.

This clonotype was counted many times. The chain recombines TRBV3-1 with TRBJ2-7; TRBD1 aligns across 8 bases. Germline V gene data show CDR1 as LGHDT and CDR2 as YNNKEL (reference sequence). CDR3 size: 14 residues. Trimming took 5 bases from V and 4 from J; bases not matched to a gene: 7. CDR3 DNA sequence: TGTGCCAGCAGCTCCGGGACAGGCCTATACGAGCAGTACTTC. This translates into CASSSGTGLYEQYF.

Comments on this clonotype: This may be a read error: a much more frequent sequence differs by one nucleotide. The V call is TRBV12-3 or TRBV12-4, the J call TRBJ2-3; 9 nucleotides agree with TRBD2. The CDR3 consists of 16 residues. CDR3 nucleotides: TGTGCCAGCAGTCTCCCTAGCGGGGCTAGCGCAGATACGCAGTGTTTT. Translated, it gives CASSLPSGASADTQCF.

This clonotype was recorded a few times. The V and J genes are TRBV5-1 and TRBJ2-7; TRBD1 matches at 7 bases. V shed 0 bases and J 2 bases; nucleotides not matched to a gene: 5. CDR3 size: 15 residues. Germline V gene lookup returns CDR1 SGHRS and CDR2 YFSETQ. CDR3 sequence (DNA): TGCGCCAGCAGCTTGGGGGCGACAGGGCCCTACGAGCAGTACTTC. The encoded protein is CASSLGATGPYEQYF.

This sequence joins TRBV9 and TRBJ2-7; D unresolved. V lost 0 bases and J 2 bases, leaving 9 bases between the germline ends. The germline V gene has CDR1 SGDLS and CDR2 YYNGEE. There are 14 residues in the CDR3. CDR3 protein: CASSVGQAAYEQYF. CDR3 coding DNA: TGTGCCAGCAGCGTAGGCCAGGCTGCCTACGAGCAGTACTTC.

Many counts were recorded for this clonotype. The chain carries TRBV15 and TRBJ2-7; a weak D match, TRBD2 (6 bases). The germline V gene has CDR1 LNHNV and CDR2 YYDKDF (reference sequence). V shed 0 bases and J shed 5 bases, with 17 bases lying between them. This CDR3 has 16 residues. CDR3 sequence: CATSRDREAGDDEQYF. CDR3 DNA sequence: TGTGCCACCAGCAGAGATAGGGAGGCCGGAGACGACGAGCAGTACTTC.

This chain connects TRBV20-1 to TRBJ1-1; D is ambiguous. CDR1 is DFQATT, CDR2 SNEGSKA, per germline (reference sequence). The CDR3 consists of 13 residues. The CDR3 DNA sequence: TGCAGAACCCAGACTTCTGGGAACACTGAAGCTTTCTTT. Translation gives CRTQTSGNTEAFF.

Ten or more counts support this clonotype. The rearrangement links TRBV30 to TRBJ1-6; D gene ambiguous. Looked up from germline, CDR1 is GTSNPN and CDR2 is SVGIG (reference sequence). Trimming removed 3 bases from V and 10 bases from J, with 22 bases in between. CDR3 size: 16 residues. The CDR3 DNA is TGTGCCTGGAGGATTCGGACGAGGGTCTCGGACTCACCCCTCCACTTT. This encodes CAWRIRTRVSDSPLHF.

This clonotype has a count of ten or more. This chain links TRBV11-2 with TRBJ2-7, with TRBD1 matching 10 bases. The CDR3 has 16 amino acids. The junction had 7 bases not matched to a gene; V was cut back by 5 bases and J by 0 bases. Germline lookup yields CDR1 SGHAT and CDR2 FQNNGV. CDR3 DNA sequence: TGTGCCAGCAGCGCCCTTCGACAGGGGGCCTCCTACGAGCAGTACTTC. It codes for CASSALRQGASYEQYF. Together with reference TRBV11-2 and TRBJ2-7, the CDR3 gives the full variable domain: EAGVAQSPRYKIIEKRQSVAFWCNPISGHATLYWYQQILGQGPKLLIQFQNNGVVDDSQLPKDRFSAERLKGVDSTLKIQPAKLEDSAVYLCASSALRQGASYEQYFGPGTRLTVT.

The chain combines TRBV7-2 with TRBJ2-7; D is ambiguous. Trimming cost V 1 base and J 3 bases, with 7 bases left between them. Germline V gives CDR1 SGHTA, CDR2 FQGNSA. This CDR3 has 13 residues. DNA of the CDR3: TGTGCCAGCAGCTTAGAGGGTTTCTACGAGCAGTACTTC. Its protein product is CASSLEGFYEQYF.

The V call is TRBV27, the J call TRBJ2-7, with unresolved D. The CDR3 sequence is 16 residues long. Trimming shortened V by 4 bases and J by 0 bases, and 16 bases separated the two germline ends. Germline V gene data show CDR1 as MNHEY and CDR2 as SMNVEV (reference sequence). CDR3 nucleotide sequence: TGTGCCAGCAGTTGGGTGGCAGGCCTCCCCTCCTACGAGCAGTACTTC. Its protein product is CASSWVAGLPSYEQYF.

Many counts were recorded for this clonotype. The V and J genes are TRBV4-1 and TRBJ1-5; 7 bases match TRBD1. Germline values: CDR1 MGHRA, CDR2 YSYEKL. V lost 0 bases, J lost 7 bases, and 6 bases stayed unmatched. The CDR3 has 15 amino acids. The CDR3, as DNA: TGCGCCAGCAGCCAAGATGGTGACAGGGACCAGCCCCAGCATTTT. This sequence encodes CASSQDGDRDQPQHF.